This T cell receptor (beta chain) was documented in a study of T cells after yellow fever vaccination. Study information: SMART-Seq v4 Ultra Low Input prepared the low-cell-number fractions.

Conversion of TCR transcripts into cDNA relied on 5'RACE template switching, which added a universal primer site and UMIs. One entry per CDR3 protein results from TCRdb running MiXCR on the 5' RACE reads. Among roughly 50,000 distinct CDR3 sequences listed, roughly 7.5% were seen once. Comments on this clonotype: Its antigen is unknown.

This CDR3 has 18 residues. Germline lookup yields CDR1 MGHDK and CDR2 SYGVNS. The ends lost 5 bases at V and 7 bases at J; junction bases unmatched: 18. Study findings and constraints: Reappearance after the booster was seen for most primary-vaccination clones, at 96% CD4 and 75% to 90% CD8.

This clonotype was obtained from a man aged 18-30 years who received the YFV17D yellow fever vaccine. The V and J genes are TRBV25-1 and TRBJ2-1, with TRBD1 matching over 9 bases. The sample consisted of CD8+ T cells sorted from PBMCs, taken roughly 14 days after the first yellow fever vaccination. The CDR3 loop reads CASSQGPGTGMATNEQFF. CDR3 in DNA: TGTGCCAGCAGTCAAGGTCCCGGGACAGGGATGGCAACAAATGAGCAGTTCTTC.